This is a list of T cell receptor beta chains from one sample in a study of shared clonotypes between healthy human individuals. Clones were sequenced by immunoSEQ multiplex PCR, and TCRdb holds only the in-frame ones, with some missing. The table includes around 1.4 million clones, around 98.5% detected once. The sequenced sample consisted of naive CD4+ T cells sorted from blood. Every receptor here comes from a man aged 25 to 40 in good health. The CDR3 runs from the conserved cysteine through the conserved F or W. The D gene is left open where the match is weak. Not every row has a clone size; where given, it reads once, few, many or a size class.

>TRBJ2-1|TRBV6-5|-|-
TGTGCCAGCAGTTACTATGAGGGATACAATGAGCAGTTCTTC
CASSYYEGYNEQFF
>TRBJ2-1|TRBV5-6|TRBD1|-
TGTGCCAGCAGCTTCTGGACAGGATTAGGATTCGGGGCTGGGAATGAGCAGTTCTTC
CASSFWTGLGFGAGNEQFF
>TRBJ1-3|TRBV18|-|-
TGTGCCAGCTCACCACCATCCGGGTCAGGAGACACCATATATTTT
CASSPPSGSGDTIYF
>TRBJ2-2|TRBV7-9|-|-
TGTGCCAGCAGCTTAGCGCTACAGGGAGGGGTCACCGGGGAGCTGTTTTTT
CASSLALQGGVTGELFF
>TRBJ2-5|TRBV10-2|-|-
TGCGCCAGCAGTGTTTTGGACCCTGGGACCCAGTACTTC
CASSVLDPGTQYF
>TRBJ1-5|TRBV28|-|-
TGTGCCAGCAGTTTAAGGGGGTCCGAACGTCCCCAGCATTTT
CASSLRGSERPQHF
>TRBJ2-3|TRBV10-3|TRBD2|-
TGTGCCATCAGTGTCCTAGCGGGGGCCAGCACAGATACGCAGTATTTT
CAISVLAGASTDTQYF
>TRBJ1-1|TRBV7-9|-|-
TGTGCCAGCAGCTTACTATCAGGGCGCGCTTTCTTT
CASSLLSGRAFF
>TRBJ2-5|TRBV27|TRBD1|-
TGTGCCAGCAGTCCCATCCGACAGGGACAGACCCAGTACTTC
CASSPIRQGQTQYF
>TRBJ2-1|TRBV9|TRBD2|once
TGTGCCAGCAGCCTGGGACTAGCGGGCTCCTACAATGAGCAGTTCTTC
CASSLGLAGSYNEQFF
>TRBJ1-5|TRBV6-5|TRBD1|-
TGTGCCAGCAGTCACAGGGGTGAGGGCAATCAGCCCCAGCATTTT
CASSHRGEGNQPQHF
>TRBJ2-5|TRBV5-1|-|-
TGCGCCAGCAGCCCGCGCGCCTCTTTAGCTCAAGAGACCCAGTACTTC
CASSPRASLAQETQYF
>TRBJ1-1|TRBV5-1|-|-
TGCGCCAGCAGCAGCTCCGGGACATCCAACACTGAAGCTTTCTTT
CASSSSGTSNTEAFF
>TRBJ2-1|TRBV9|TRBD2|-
TGTGCCAGCAGCCCAAACGGACTAGCGCTCTACAATGAGCAGTTCTTC
CASSPNGLALYNEQFF
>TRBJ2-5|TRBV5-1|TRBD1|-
TGCGCCAGCAGCTTGGCCGGGGGACAGGGGGCGGCTGAGACCCAGTACTTC
CASSLAGGQGAAETQYF
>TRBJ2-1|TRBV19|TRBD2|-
TGTGCCAGTAGGACTAGCGGGCTGTACAATGAGCAGTTCTTC
CASRTSGLYNEQFF
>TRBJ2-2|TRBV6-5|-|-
TGTGCCAGCAGTTTAGGAGGACAAGTTACCGGGGAGCTGTTTTTT
CASSLGGQVTGELFF
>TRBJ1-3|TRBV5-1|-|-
TGCGCCAGCAGCGCTGGGCCCTCTGGAAACACCATATATTTT
CASSAGPSGNTIYF